The next 25 T cell receptor beta chains were all read from a single sample in a study of regulatory dendritic cells for organ transplantation. Data came from immunoSEQ multiplex PCR; TCRdb stores just in-frame clones and leaves some out. Of 30,000 to 40,000 clones in the sample, around nine tenths are singletons; the top ten hold approximately 0.12%. The sample taken for sequencing was naive CD8+ T cells from blood. The subset was: CD45RA+ naive T cells. All receptors derive from a human donor in good health.

The rearrangement links TRBV7-9 to TRBJ2-7; unclear D gene. With 4 bases removed from V and 4 bases from J, the gap between germline ends came to 5 bases. The CDR3 is made up of 11 amino acids. Germline V gene data show CDR1 as SEHNR and CDR2 as FQNEAQ (reference sequence). The CDR3 sequence is CASSSDYEQYF. Here the CDR3 DNA reads TGTGCCAGCAGCTCGGATTACGAGCAGTACTTC. The entire variable domain, with the rest obtained from reference TRBV7-9 and TRBJ2-7, is as follows: DTGVSQNPRHKITKRGQNVTFRCDPISEHNRLYWYRQTLGQGPEFLTYFQNEAQLEKSRLLSDRFSAERPKGSFSTLEIQRTEQGDSAMYLCASSSDYEQYFGPGTRLTVT.

CDR3: CASSQTGASSYEQYF. In DNA form, the CDR3 reads TGCGCCAGCAGCCAAACCGGGGCCAGCTCCTACGAGCAGTACTTC. The rearrangement uses TRBV4-1 and TRBJ2-7, with D perhaps given as TRBD1 or TRBD2 (5 bases each). Germline V gene sequence: CDR1 MGHRA, CDR2 YSYEKL. The CDR3 totals 15 residues. V was shortened by 2 bases and J by 0 bases, with 11 bases between the two germline ends.

This clone is a singleton in its sample. The chain recombines TRBV5-4 with TRBJ1-1, with D hard to call. The V end lost 0 bases, the J end lost 7 bases, and 7 bases lay between the germline ends. CDR1 and CDR2 from the germline V gene are SGHNT and YYREEE (reference sequence). The CDR3 has 12 amino acids. In DNA form, the CDR3 reads TGTGCCAGCAGCTTGGACGGTGGTGAAGCTTTCTTT. The encoded protein is CASSLDGGEAFF.

This chain links TRBV15 with TRBJ2-4; 9 bases match TRBD1. Germline lookup yields CDR1 LNHNV and CDR2 YYDKDF (reference sequence). The V segment lost 0 bases and the J segment 1 base; nucleotides outside the gene matches: 4. The CDR3 runs to 17 residues. CDR3 coding DNA: TGTGCCACCAGCAGAGAAGGGACAGGGATGGCCAAAAACATTCAGTACTTC. It translates to CATSREGTGMAKNIQYF.

The genes are TRBV27 and TRBJ2-5; 8 nucleotides match TRBD2. Germline CDR1 reads MNHEY; CDR2 reads SMNVEV (reference sequence). Unmatched junction bases numbered 11, after V lost 6 bases and J lost 5 bases. CDR3 length: 15 residues. CDR3: CASSPDATSDETQYF. CDR3 DNA sequence: TGTGCCAGCAGCCCTGACGCGACTAGCGATGAGACCCAGTACTTC.

V gene TRBV13 combines with J gene TRBJ2-3, with 15 bases identical to TRBD2. The junction had 3 bases not matched to a gene; V was cut back by 0 bases and J by 5 bases. CDR3 length: 17 residues. In germline, CDR1 is PRHDT, CDR2 FYEKMQ (reference sequence). The CDR3 DNA reads as TGTGCCAGCAGCTTAGGAGGACTAGCGGGAGGGAGAGATACGCAGTATTTT. It encodes CASSLGGLAGGRDTQYF.

The chain couples TRBV6-5 to TRBJ1-5; tentatively, D is TRBD1 (5 bases). Between the trimmed V and J ends, which lost 5 bases and 7 bases, there was a span of 12 bases. There are 13 residues in the CDR3. Germline V gene lookup returns CDR1 MNHEY and CDR2 SVGAGI. The CDR3 loop reads CASSPGLNQPQHF. DNA of the CDR3: TGTGCCAGCAGTCCAGGGCTCAACCAGCCCCAGCATTTT.

This clone has only one observation. This sequence joins TRBV6-1 and TRBJ1-1; 8 bases are a match to TRBD1. Germline V gene data show CDR1 as MNHNS and CDR2 as SASEGT. J gave up 1 base and V 3 bases, and 4 bases lay outside the gene matches. The CDR3 has 15 amino acids. The CDR3, as DNA: TGTGCCAGCAGTGACGAAACAGGGGGGAACACTGAAGCTTTCTTT. Its translation: CASSDETGGNTEAFF.

V gene TRBV4-3 combines with J gene TRBJ1-1, with D perhaps matching TRBD1 (5 bases). The CDR3 loop spans 16 amino acids. Per the germline V gene, CDR1 is LGHNA and CDR2 is YSLEER. V was pared by 1 base and J by 0 bases, with 12 bases between. The CDR3 DNA is TGCGCCAGCAGCCAAGCGGGGACGGGCGTGAACACTGAAGCTTTCTTT. Translated, it gives CASSQAGTGVNTEAFF.

The V gene is TRBV9, the J gene TRBJ1-5; D not certain. This CDR3 has 15 residues. Per the germline V gene, CDR1 is SGDLS and CDR2 is YYNGEE. V shed 0 bases and J shed 1 base, with 8 bases lying between them. The CDR3 DNA is TGTGCCAGCAGCGTAGGGATGGGAAGCAATCAGCCCCAGCATTTT. It yields the protein CASSVGMGSNQPQHF.

The V and J genes are TRBV9 and TRBJ2-7; D is possibly TRBD1 (6 bases). The CDR3 is 14 amino acids. Germline CDR1 is SGDLS and CDR2 is YYNGEE. Trimming removed 3 bases at V and 0 bases at J, with 10 bases between. The CDR3 DNA follows: TGTGCCAGCAGCGCAGGGGTCCTCTCCTACGAGCAGTACTTC. Its translation is CASSAGVLSYEQYF.

This chain connects TRBV4-1 to TRBJ2-3, with D maybe TRBD2 (6 bases). Germline CDR1 reads MGHRA; CDR2 reads YSYEKL. The CDR3 runs to 15 residues. V shed 2 bases and J shed 1 base, with 10 bases lying between them. CDR3 residues: CASSQTPSGTDTQYF. The CDR3 nucleotides read TGCGCCAGCAGCCAAACCCCTAGCGGCACAGATACGCAGTATTTT.

This clone has a handful of counts. J is TRBJ1-1 and V is TRBV30; tentative D call: TRBD1 (6 bases). The ends were cut back, 3 bases at V and 5 bases at J, with 19 bases in the middle. Germline V gene sequence: CDR1 GTSNPN, CDR2 SVGIG (reference sequence). CDR3 length: 15 residues. The chain's CDR3 is CAWSNTRQGLTEAFF. DNA of the CDR3: TGTGCCTGGAGCAATACTCGGCAGGGGCTAACTGAAGCTTTCTTT.

V and J are TRBV9 and TRBJ1-1; no clear D gene. The CDR3 totals 15 residues. V lost 0 bases to trimming and J lost 1 base, with 10 bases between them. Germline loops: CDR1 SGDLS, CDR2 YYNGEE. CDR3 bases: TGTGCCAGCAGCGTAGGGATCGGATCGAACACTGAAGCTTTCTTT. Translating it yields CASSVGIGSNTEAFF.

The chain combines TRBV5-6 with TRBJ2-1, with D perhaps TRBD1 (5 bases). The V gene's germline CDR1 is SGHDT and CDR2 YYEEEE. The CDR3 is 18 residues long. V lost 1 base and J lost 6, with 23 bases in between. In DNA, the CDR3 is TGTGCCAGCAGCTTGTATTCCAGTTGGCAGGGTGTCGGCAATGAGCAGTTCTTC. Residues: CASSLYSSWQGVGNEQFF.

V and J are TRBV4-3 and TRBJ2-7; D not resolved. Germline-derived CDR1 and CDR2 are LGHNA and YSLEER. V was trimmed by 0 bases and J by 2 bases, leaving 8 bases between them. The CDR3 consists of 14 residues. Here the CDR3 DNA reads TGCGCCAGCAGCCAAGATAAGGGCACCTACGAGCAGTACTTC. It specifies CASSQDKGTYEQYF.

This chain uses TRBV7-9 with TRBJ2-1, with a weak D call TRBD2 (6 bases). The CDR3 spans 15 residues. CDR1 is SEHNR, CDR2 FQNEAQ, per germline (reference sequence). Trimming pared 5 bases from V and 6 bases from J, leaving 17 bases between. The CDR3 loop reads CASSTIVGGINEQFF. CDR3 coding DNA: TGTGCCAGCAGCACCATAGTGGGGGGAATCAATGAGCAGTTCTTC.

This clone showed up just once. The rearrangement links TRBV28 to TRBJ2-5; 10 bases line up with TRBD1. The CDR3 has 17 amino acids. CDR1 is MDHEN, CDR2 SYDVKM, per germline. The junction had 14 bases not matched to a gene; V was cut back by 5 bases and J by 5 bases. The CDR3 coding sequence is TGTGCCAGCAGTCCGCTCCGGACAGGGGGAGTAGAGGAGACCCAGTACTTC. This encodes CASSPLRTGGVEETQYF.

The gene calls are TRBV2 and TRBJ1-1; no firm D call. Deletions cut 7 bases from V and 0 bases from J, with 15 bases between. Per the germline V gene, CDR1 is SNHLY and CDR2 is FYNNEI. The CDR3 has 15 amino acids. The CDR3 loop is CASIWSGEVNTEAFF. CDR3 coding DNA: TGTGCCAGCATCTGGTCAGGCGAGGTGAACACTGAAGCTTTCTTT.

The genes are TRBV9 and TRBJ2-5; TRBD1 might be the D (6 bases). Germline CDR1 SGDLS, CDR2 YYNGEE. Trimming took 4 bases from V and 2 from J, leaving 12 bases between them. CDR3 size: 14 residues. The CDR3 bases are TGTGCCAGCAGCCTAACAGGGAGTCAAGAGACCCAGTACTTC. Translated: CASSLTGSQETQYF.

This clone has only one observation. This rearrangement joins TRBV28 to TRBJ2-1; D is perhaps TRBD2 (6 bases). Germline loops: CDR1 MDHEN, CDR2 SYDVKM. Between the trimmed V and J ends, which lost 5 bases and 7 bases, there was a span of 12 bases. CDR3 length: 13 residues. The CDR3 DNA reads TGTGCCAGCAGTCCACGGGACTGGAATGAGCAGTTCTTC. It specifies CASSPRDWNEQFF.

The chain recombines TRBV4-1 with TRBJ1-5, with 7 bases fitting TRBD1. Germline values: CDR1 MGHRA, CDR2 YSYEKL. This CDR3 spans 17 amino acids. Trimming took 0 bases from V and 5 from J; bases not matched to a gene: 10. The CDR3: CASSQEWAGGPYQPQHF. In DNA, the CDR3 is TGCGCCAGCAGCCAAGAGTGGGCAGGGGGTCCGTATCAGCCCCAGCATTTT.

The chain links TRBV6-5 to TRBJ2-3; 8 nucleotides line up with TRBD1. The CDR3 runs 15 residues. The germline gives CDR1 MNHEY, CDR2 SVGAGI. V lost 2 bases, J lost 0 bases, and 1 base stayed unmatched. The CDR3 DNA is TGTGCCAGCAGTTACCGGACAGGGAGCACAGATACGCAGTATTTT. Translation gives CASSYRTGSTDTQYF.

The rearrangement links TRBV14 to TRBJ1-1; TRBD1 matches at 10 bases. Unmatched junction bases numbered 11, after V lost 0 bases and J lost 4 bases. Germline CDR1 and CDR2: SGHDN and FVKESK. The CDR3 consists of 18 residues. The CDR3 coding sequence is TGTGCCAGCAGCCAAGACCTCCAGGACAGGGGGTTGGCCACTGAAGCTTTCTTT. Translation: CASSQDLQDRGLATEAFF.

The chain links TRBV6-1 to TRBJ1-2; D remains ambiguous. Germline CDR1 MNHNS, CDR2 SASEGT. V was pared by 8 bases and J by 5 bases, with 3 bases between. The CDR3 loop spans 9 amino acids. DNA for the CDR3: TGTGCCAGCCTGTATGGCTACACCTTC. Amino acids: CASLYGYTF.